These 2 T cell receptor beta chains were sequenced from one sample in a study of regulatory T cells in long-lasting Graves disease. Relying on iRepertoire HTBI primers and Arm-PCR of CDR3 regions, the team built TCR beta libraries. TCRdb re-called the multiplex PCR reads with MiXCR, one entry per CDR3 protein. Here the sample spans 400,000 to 500,000 distinct CDR3 sequences, 20% to 25% being singletons. As for time point: persistent/refractory GD, antithyroid drugs over 5 years with positive TRAb. Researchers made the TCR library from RNA that was extracted from PBMCs. This sample comprised peripheral blood mononuclear cells (PBMCs), obtained when the disease was refractory, from a patient treated with antithyroid drugs. The origin of the receptors is a female donor with Graves disease.

The table lists this clonotype with many counts. The chain joins TRBV27 to TRBJ1-2; D is unclear. V lost 4 bases and J lost 5, with 11 bases in between. Germline CDR1 and CDR2: MNHEY and SMNVEV (reference sequence). This CDR3 region has 13 residues. The CDR3 loop reads CASSSGWDYGYTF. In DNA form, the CDR3 reads TGTGCCAGCAGTTCGGGCTGGGATTATGGCTACACCTTC.

This clonotype was detected many times. This chain uses TRBV6-2 or TRBV6-3 with TRBJ1-2; TRBD1 is a possible D gene (6 bases). Germline V gene lookup returns CDR1 MNHEY and CDR2 SVGEGT. Trimming removed 6 bases from V and 8 bases from J, with 19 bases in between. The CDR3 contains 14 residues. Here the CDR3 reads CASRNQDRRWGYTF. The DNA for the CDR3 is TGTGCCAGCAGAAACCAGGACAGACGTTGGGGCTACACCTTC.